A selection of T cell receptor beta chains follows, all from one sample in a study of T cell responses to AZD1222 COVID-19 vaccine. Sequencing used immunoSEQ multiplex PCR; TCRdb keeps in-frame clones, though not all of them. The sample shows over 130,000 clones, roughly 88% of them seen only once. Sequencing was performed on peripheral blood, taken on day 0 of AZD1222 vaccination. The receptors were gathered from an adult in good health. Each CDR3 is given with its conserved first and last residue. The order of the fields is CDR3 length, clone size, J gene, D gene, V gene, CDR3 DNA, CDR3 protein. The D gene is left open where the match is weak. Part of the rows lack a size; the others show once, few, many or a class for expanded clones.

length: 16; size: NA; J: TRBJ2-3; D: TRBD2; V: TRBV9; DNA: TGTGCCAGCAGCGTAGAGGCGGGAGGACCCACAGATACGCAGTATTTT; CDR3: CASSVEAGGPTDTQYF
length: 14; size: NA; J: TRBJ2-7; D: NA; V: TRBV5-8; DNA: TGTGCCAGCAGCCCCCGGGCAGGAGCCTACGAGCAGTACTTC; CDR3: CASSPRAGAYEQYF
length: 16; size: NA; J: TRBJ2-1; D: NA; V: TRBV11-2; DNA: TGTGCCAGCAGCCCCCAAACTAGCTTACTAGGCAATGAGCAGTTCTTC; CDR3: CASSPQTSLLGNEQFF
length: 15; size: NA; J: TRBJ2-5; D: TRBD1; V: TRBV5-5; DNA: TGTGCCAGCAGCTTGGAGGGGACAGGGGTAGAGACCCAGTACTTC; CDR3: CASSLEGTGVETQYF
length: 15; size: NA; J: TRBJ2-7; D: TRBD2; V: TRBV5-4; DNA: TGTGCCAGCAGCTTCGGACTAGCGGGAGCCTACGAGCAGTACTTC; CDR3: CASSFGLAGAYEQYF
length: 14; size: NA; J: TRBJ1-2; D: TRBD1; V: TRBV24-1; DNA: TGTGCCACCCCCGGACAGGGGCCTAACTATGGCTACACCTTC; CDR3: CATPGQGPNYGYTF
length: 15; size: NA; J: TRBJ1-2; D: NA; V: TRBV5-4; DNA: TGTGCCAGCAGCTCCCCGCAGGGGAAGAACTTTAGCTACACCTTC; CDR3: CASSSPQGKNFSYTF
length: 12; size: NA; J: TRBJ1-3; D: NA; V: TRBV11-2; DNA: TGTGCCAGCAGCCAACCCTTGAGTACCATATATTTT; CDR3: CASSQPLSTIYF
length: 13; size: NA; J: TRBJ1-3; D: NA; V: TRBV6-6; DNA: TGTGCCAGCAGAACTCACTCTGGAAACACCATATATTTT; CDR3: CASRTHSGNTIYF
length: 14; size: NA; J: TRBJ1-5; D: TRBD1; V: TRBV5-6; DNA: TGTGCCAGCAGCTTGCAGGGGGGAAATCAGCCCCAGCATTTT; CDR3: CASSLQGGNQPQHF
length: 19; size: NA; J: TRBJ2-2; D: TRBD1; V: TRBV9; DNA: TGTGCCAGCAGCGAGAGAAGGAAACCGGGACAGGCGAACACCGGGGAGCTGTTTTTT; CDR3: CASSERRKPGQANTGELFF
length: 12; size: NA; J: TRBJ1-5; D: NA; V: TRBV28; DNA: TGTGCCAGCTGGTCGGGCGAGCAGCCCCAGCATTTT; CDR3: CASWSGEQPQHF
length: 15; size: NA; J: TRBJ1-2; D: TRBD1; V: TRBV28; DNA: TGTGCCAGCAGACCTACCCAACAGGGGGACTATGGCTACACCTTC; CDR3: CASRPTQQGDYGYTF
length: 15; size: once; J: TRBJ2-7; D: TRBD2; V: TRBV3-1/TRBV3-2; DNA: TGTGCCAGCAGCCAAGTTCGGCTAGCGGGAGGCGAGCAGTACTTC; CDR3: CASSQVRLAGGEQYF
length: 15; size: NA; J: TRBJ2-3; D: TRBD2; V: TRBV11-2; DNA: TGTGCCAGCAGCTTAGCTAGCGGGGGCACAGATACGCAGTATTTT; CDR3: CASSLASGGTDTQYF
length: 15; size: NA; J: TRBJ2-2; D: NA; V: TRBV21-1; DNA: TGTGCCACTATTCCGGGGGGGGCCCTGACCGGGGAGCTGTTTTTT; CDR3: CATIPGGALTGELFF
length: 14; size: NA; J: TRBJ2-7; D: TRBD2; V: TRBV30; DNA: TGTGCCTGGAGTCTATCGGGAGGTTTAGACGAGCAGTACTTC; CDR3: CAWSLSGGLDEQYF
length: 16; size: NA; J: TRBJ1-5; D: NA; V: TRBV4-1; DNA: TGCGCCAGCAGCCAAATAGCTTGGGGTAGCAATCAGCCCCAGCATTTT; CDR3: CASSQIAWGSNQPQHF
length: 17; size: NA; J: TRBJ2-3; D: TRBD2; V: TRBV28; DNA: TGTGCCAGCAGTGTAGCGGGAGGCCTATGGGGCCCAGATACGCAGTATTTT; CDR3: CASSVAGGLWGPDTQYF
length: 15; size: NA; J: TRBJ1-4; D: NA; V: TRBV9; DNA: TGTGCCAGCAGCGTAGTAGCAGGGGCGAATGGGCAACTGTTTTTT; CDR3: CASSVVAGANGQLFF
length: 15; size: NA; J: TRBJ1-5; D: NA; V: TRBV28; DNA: TGTGCCAGCAGTTTACCCGTCTCAAGCAATCAGCCCCAGCATTTT; CDR3: CASSLPVSSNQPQHF
length: 13; size: NA; J: TRBJ2-3; D: NA; V: TRBV20-1; DNA: TGCAGTGTTAGTGCTAGCGACACAGATACGCAGTATTTT; CDR3: CSVSASDTDTQYF
length: 14; size: NA; J: TRBJ1-2; D: NA; V: TRBV30; DNA: TGTGCCTGGATCGGGCGGGGCGGGGCCCGTGGCTACACCTTC; CDR3: CAWIGRGGARGYTF
length: 18; size: NA; J: TRBJ1-6; D: TRBD1; V: TRBV9; DNA: TGTGCCAGCAGCGTATCCCCCGCCCCGGCAGGGGGCGGTTCACCCCTCCACTTT; CDR3: CASSVSPAPAGGGSPLHF
length: 14; size: NA; J: TRBJ1-2; D: TRBD1; V: TRBV6-5; DNA: TGTGCCAGCAGCCACGGACAGGGGGACTATGGCTACACCTTC; CDR3: CASSHGQGDYGYTF
length: 15; size: NA; J: TRBJ2-1; D: TRBD1; V: TRBV28; DNA: TGTGCCAGCGACGAGACAGGGAAGGATTACAATGAGCAGTTCTTC; CDR3: CASDETGKDYNEQFF
length: 15; size: NA; J: TRBJ2-3; D: NA; V: TRBV5-4; DNA: TGTGCCAGCAGCTTTGGGACAACTAGCACAGATACGCAGTATTTT; CDR3: CASSFGTTSTDTQYF
length: 15; size: NA; J: TRBJ2-2; D: TRBD2; V: TRBV11-2; DNA: TGTGCCAGCAGCCGTGGACTAGCTAACACCGGGGAGCTGTTTTTT; CDR3: CASSRGLANTGELFF
length: 13; size: NA; J: TRBJ1-4; D: NA; V: TRBV3-1/TRBV3-2; DNA: TGTGCCAGCAGCCGCGGGGTGGTTGAAAAACTGTTTTTT; CDR3: CASSRGVVEKLFF
length: 14; size: NA; J: TRBJ1-1; D: NA; V: TRBV18; DNA: TGTGCCAGCTCGGCCGGGGGGGTGAGAACTGAAGCTTTCTTT; CDR3: CASSAGGVRTEAFF
length: 17; size: NA; J: TRBJ1-5; D: NA; V: TRBV12-5; DNA: TGTGCTAGTGGTTTGGATGGGATATTAGATAGCAATCAGCCCCAGCATTTT; CDR3: CASGLDGILDSNQPQHF
length: 16; size: once; J: TRBJ1-6; D: NA; V: TRBV28; DNA: TGTGCCAGCATTTCCGGGGGGGAGGACTATAATTCACCCCTCCACTTT; CDR3: CASISGGEDYNSPLHF
length: 14; size: NA; J: TRBJ1-2; D: NA; V: TRBV19; DNA: TGTGCCAGTAGTATGACATCCTCTAACTATGGCTACACCTTC; CDR3: CASSMTSSNYGYTF
length: 14; size: NA; J: TRBJ2-7; D: NA; V: TRBV7-9; DNA: TGTGCCAGCAGCTTAGGACAGGCGGGATGGGAGCAGTACTTC; CDR3: CASSLGQAGWEQYF
length: 15; size: NA; J: TRBJ2-5; D: TRBD1; V: TRBV4-2; DNA: TGTGCCAGCAGCTCTCTTGGACAGGGGGAAGAGACCCAGTACTTC; CDR3: CASSSLGQGEETQYF
length: 14; size: NA; J: TRBJ1-1; D: NA; V: TRBV7-2; DNA: TGTGCCAGCAGCTCCCAGGGGCTGAAGACTGAAGCTTTCTTT; CDR3: CASSSQGLKTEAFF
length: 17; size: few; J: TRBJ1-6; D: TRBD1; V: TRBV13; DNA: TGTGCCAGCAGCTTTAGACAGGGGTTCGTAGTGGATTCACCCCTCCACTTT; CDR3: CASSFRQGFVVDSPLHF
length: 14; size: NA; J: TRBJ2-1; D: NA; V: TRBV7-9; DNA: TGTGCCAGCAGCCAACACAGGGTTTACAATGAGCAGTTCTTC; CDR3: CASSQHRVYNEQFF
length: 12; size: NA; J: TRBJ2-2; D: NA; V: TRBV6-6; DNA: TGTGCCAGCAACCTGAACACCGGGGAGCTGTTTTTT; CDR3: CASNLNTGELFF
length: 15; size: NA; J: TRBJ2-1; D: NA; V: TRBV5-1; DNA: TGCGCCAGCAGCTTCACCAGAGACCTAGGGGATGAGCAGTTCTTC; CDR3: CASSFTRDLGDEQFF